The source of this T cell receptor beta chain is a study of blood T cell repertoires in COVID-19. Study as a whole: The cDNA or gDNA used as material had been derived from T cells, B-cell-depleted T cells, or PBMCs.

After removal of 7 bases from V and 10 bases from J, the junction contained 10 bases not matched to a gene. The CDR3 has 13 amino acids. The germline gives CDR1 LNHDA, CDR2 SQIVND (reference sequence). Assay: immunoSEQ multiplex PCR; the TCRdb copy retains only in-frame clones and omits some. The top ten hold roughly 14% of the sample, which has 150,000 to 200,000 clones, 80% seen once. This chain connects TRBV19 to TRBJ1-1, with 9 bases identical to TRBD1. This TCR was sampled from a man aged 60 to 75 who had been exposed to COVID-19. Sequencing was done on a sample of PBMCs or T cells enriched from blood (not recorded which). Here the CDR3 reads CASTSYRGQGAFF. The CDR3 DNA reads TGTGCCAGTACCTCCTACAGGGGGCAGGGAGCTTTCTTT.